The clone carrying this TCR beta chain appeared many times. At one of its ends the junction is not consistent with the germline gene, which may arise from a read error. The data originate from a study of blood T cell repertoires in COVID-19. The CDR3 is 17 residues long. Germline values: CDR1 MNHEY, CDR2 SVGEGT. The table came from immunoSEQ multiplex PCR; TCRdb's copy has only in-frame clones and leaves some out. The repertoire holds roughly 89,000 clones, with approximately 80% as singletons. This clonotype originated in a woman older than 75 with acute or convalescent COVID-19. This chain joins TRBV6-2 or TRBV6-3 and TRBJ2-3, with TRBD2 identical over 12 bases. The sequenced material came from peripheral blood. The CDR3 sequence: CASSYPPSGGGTGTQYF. The CDR3 DNA follows: TGTGCCAGCAGTTACCCCCCTAGCGGGGGGGGCACAGGTACGCAGTATTTT.